Described below is a single T cell receptor beta chain sequence and its context. Its antigen is unidentified. Amplification used 60 Vbeta primers and 13 Jbeta primers. Only in-frame clones appear in the TCRdb table, and some are missing; sequencing was by immunoSEQ multiplex PCR. This table has about 210,000 clones, about 85% appearing once. This record comes from a study of cytomegalovirus exposure and HLA in healthy donors. Overall study context: Ancestry clustering placed 81% of roughly 400 genotyped donors in the Caucasian-associated cluster.

Study-level results: Association of a missense DCLRE1C variant with TCR beta V- and J-gene trimming was reported in a later analysis.

This CDR3 is built from 15 residues. Trimming cost V 0 bases and J 5 bases, with 11 bases left between them. Germline V gene data show CDR1 as SNHLY and CDR2 as FYNNEI. V and J are TRBV2 and TRBJ2-1, with a tentative D call TRBD2 (6 bases). The sequencing input was PBMCs. The source is a girl aged 2-10 years in good health and CMV-seronegative. The CDR3 coding sequence is TGTGCCAGCAGTGAAGCGGGGCTAGCGAACAATGAGCAGTTCTTC. It specifies CASSEAGLANNEQFF.